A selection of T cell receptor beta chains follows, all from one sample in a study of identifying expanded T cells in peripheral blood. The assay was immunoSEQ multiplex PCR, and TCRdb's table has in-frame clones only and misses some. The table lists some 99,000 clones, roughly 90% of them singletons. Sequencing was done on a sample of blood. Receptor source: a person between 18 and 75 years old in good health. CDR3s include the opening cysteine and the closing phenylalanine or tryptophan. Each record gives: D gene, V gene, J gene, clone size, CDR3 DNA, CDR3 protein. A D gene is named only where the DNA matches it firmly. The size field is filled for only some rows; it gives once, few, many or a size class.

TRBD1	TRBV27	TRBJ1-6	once	TGTGCCAGCAGTTTTCAGGGGGGGTACTCACCCCTCCACTTT	CASSFQGGYSPLHF
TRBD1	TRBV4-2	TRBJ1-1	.	TGTGCCAGCAGCCAAGGGATAACAGGGGGCACTGAAGCTTTCTTT	CASSQGITGGTEAFF
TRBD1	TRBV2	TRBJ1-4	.	TGTGCCAGCAGTAGGACAGGGGGAGAAAAACTGTTTTTT	CASSRTGGEKLFF
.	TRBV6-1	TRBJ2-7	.	TGTGCCAGCAGGTTTAGGGTAGGGGCCTACGAGCAGTACTTC	CASRFRVGAYEQYF
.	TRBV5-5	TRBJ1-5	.	TGTGCCAGCAGCTTGGTGGCGGGAAATCAGCCCCAGCATTTT	CASSLVAGNQPQHF
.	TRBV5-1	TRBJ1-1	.	TGCGCCAGCAGGAACTCAAAAACAGGGTTGAACACTGAAGCTTTCTTT	CASRNSKTGLNTEAFF
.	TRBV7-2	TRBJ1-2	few	TGTGCCAGCAGCGCGGACCCTACAACTAACTATGGCTACACCTTC	CASSADPTTNYGYTF
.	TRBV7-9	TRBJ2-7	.	TGTGCCAGCAGCTTAATCGCCCACGAGCAGTACTTC	CASSLIAHEQYF
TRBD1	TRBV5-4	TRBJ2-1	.	TGTGCCCAGGGGGCGAGGGAGCAGTTCTTC	CAQGAREQFF
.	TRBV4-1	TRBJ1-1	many	TGCGCCAGCAGCCGAGACCTGGTAGGAGGGACTGAAGCTTTCTTT	CASSRDLVGGTEAFF
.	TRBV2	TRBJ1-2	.	TGTGCCAGCAGTCCGGACAACCCCGGCTACACCTTC	CASSPDNPGYTF
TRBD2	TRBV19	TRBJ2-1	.	TGTGCCAGTAGTCCGAGAGCGGGAGGGCCGCAACTTCGATACAATGAGCAGTTCTTC	CASSPRAGGPQLRYNEQFF
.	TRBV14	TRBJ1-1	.	TGTGCCAGCAGCCGCGGGCTTAATGAAGCTTTCTTT	CASSRGLNEAFF
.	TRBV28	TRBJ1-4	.	TGTGCCAGCAGATCCAGGGACCGACTGTTTTTT	CASRSRDRLFF
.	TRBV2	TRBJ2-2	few	TGTGCCAGCAGCAGGGAGTCCGGGGAGCTGTTTTTT	CASSRESGELFF
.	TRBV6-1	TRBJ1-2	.	TGTGCCAGCAGCCTAACAGGGAGATATGGCTACACCTTC	CASSLTGRYGYTF
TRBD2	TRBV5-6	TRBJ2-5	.	TGTGCCAGCAGCCCCGGACTAGCGGGAGGGAATGGGGAGACCCAGTACTTC	CASSPGLAGGNGETQYF
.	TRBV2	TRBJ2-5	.	TGTGCCAGCGGGGGGGACAGAGGCGAGACCCAGTACTTC	CASGGDRGETQYF